The 29 T cell receptor beta chains below come from one sample, sequenced in a study of T cell changes during pregnancy in multiple sclerosis. Produced via immunoSEQ multiplex PCR; TCRdb's table is partial and in-frame only. The sample records about 80,000 clones, 94% being singletons. The sample was peripheral blood, taken in the second trimester of pregnancy. These receptors were collected from a female donor in good health, enrolled as a control in a pregnancy study.

The genes are TRBV7-9 and TRBJ2-4; D may be TRBD2 (6 bases). The germline V gene encodes CDR1 SEHNR and CDR2 FQNEAQ (reference sequence). V dropped 0 bases and J dropped 7 bases, with 13 bases sitting between them. This CDR3 region has 15 residues. The CDR3 protein is CASSLAAGLLNIQYF. In DNA form, the CDR3 reads TGTGCCAGCAGCTTAGCGGCGGGACTTCTTAACATTCAGTACTTC.

This rearrangement joins TRBV28 to TRBJ2-1, with TRBD2 identical over 13 bases. Germline V gene data show CDR1 as MDHEN and CDR2 as SYDVKM. Unmatched junction bases numbered 11, after V lost 5 bases and J lost 7 bases. CDR3 length: 17 residues. Here the CDR3 reads CASSPLRTSGSGNEQFF. The CDR3 region has the DNA TGTGCCAGCAGTCCCCTCCGGACTAGCGGGAGTGGAAATGAGCAGTTCTTC. The whole variable domain, filled in from reference TRBV28 and TRBJ2-1, reads DVKVTQSSRYLVKRTGEKVFLECVQDMDHENMFWYRQDPGLGLRLIYFSYDVKMKEKGDIPEGYSVSREKKERFSLILESASTNQTSMYLCASSPLRTSGSGNEQFFGPGTRLTVL.

This chain joins TRBV7-9 and TRBJ2-7; 8 bases line up with TRBD1. V dropped 5 bases and J dropped 5; count of bases not matched to a gene: 8. The CDR3 runs 14 residues. Germline-derived CDR1 and CDR2 are SEHNR and FQNEAQ (reference sequence). CDR3 protein: CASSPRQGWDEQYF. The CDR3 nucleotides read TGTGCCAGCAGCCCCCGACAGGGGTGGGACGAGCAGTACTTC.

The chain recombines TRBV5-1 with TRBJ2-7, with TRBD1 matching over 9 bases. Trimming took 0 bases from V and 4 from J; bases not matched to a gene: 8. The length of the CDR3 is 16 residues. Germline CDR1 reads SGHRS; CDR2 reads YFSETQ. Written as DNA, the CDR3 is TGCGCCAGCAGCTTGGCCGCTGGGACAGGGAAATACGAGCAGTACTTC. Protein sequence: CASSLAAGTGKYEQYF.

This clone was seen only a few times. The chain employs TRBV7-2 and TRBJ2-7, with TRBD2 matching over 7 bases. V was clipped by 3 bases and J by 2 bases; unmatched bases: 7. Looked up from germline, CDR1 is SGHTA and CDR2 is FQGNSA. The CDR3 runs 15 residues. The CDR3: CASSFGGLGTYEQYF. In nucleotides, the CDR3 is TGTGCCAGCAGCTTTGGAGGACTAGGGACCTACGAGCAGTACTTC.

The V and J genes are TRBV25-1 and TRBJ2-3; 9 bases match TRBD1. The CDR3 sequence is 16 residues long. With 4 bases clipped from V and 2 bases from J, the junction kept 7 bases outside the gene matches. In germline, CDR1 is MGHDK, CDR2 SYGVNS. CDR3 DNA sequence: TGTGCCAGCAGTGGGACAGGGGCCCCTTACACAGATACGCAGTATTTT. As protein: CASSGTGAPYTDTQYF.

In regard to this clone: The sample has other DNA sequences that encode this CDR3 too. This sequence joins TRBV5-1 and TRBJ1-2; no clear D gene. The CDR3 runs 13 residues. Trimming removed 2 bases from V and 8 bases from J, with 13 bases in between. Germline V CDR1 and CDR2: SGHRS, YFSETQ. The CDR3 sequence is CASSLAGSEGYTF. In DNA, the CDR3 is TGCGCCAGCAGCTTAGCAGGATCGGAAGGCTACACCTTC.

A note on this clone: The junction and the germline gene differ at one end; a read error may be behind it. J is TRBJ2-1 and V is TRBV19, with a possible D match to TRBD2 (6 bases). The CDR3 length is 16 residues. Per germline, CDR1 LNHDA and CDR2 SQIVND (reference sequence). The CDR3 loop is CASRIVGSGTYNEQFF. In DNA, the CDR3 is TGTGCCAGTAGAATAGTGGGTAGCGGTACCTACAATGAGCAGTTCTTC.

This clone has more than one count but fewer than ten. The rearrangement uses TRBV6-5 and TRBJ2-3; TRBD2 might be the D (6 bases). The germline CDR1 and CDR2 sequences are MNHEY and SVGAGI. CDR3 length: 11 amino acids. V was shortened by 6 bases and J by 14 bases, with 15 bases between the two germline ends. The CDR3 here is CASRQRARLYF. The CDR3 region has the DNA TGTGCCAGCAGACAGCGGGCCCGGTTGTATTTT.

The chain has TRBV2 and TRBJ2-5, with TRBD2 matching over 8 bases. Germline V gene lookup returns CDR1 SNHLY and CDR2 FYNNEI. The CDR3 length is 15 residues. The junction had 5 bases not matched to a gene; V was cut back by 3 bases and J by 2 bases. DNA of the CDR3: TGTGCCAGCAGTGAGATCGGGAGGGGGCAAGAGACCCAGTACTTC. Protein: CASSEIGRGQETQYF.

A single count supports this clone. This chain uses TRBV7-8 with TRBJ2-3; 9 nucleotides agree with TRBD2. Unmatched junction bases numbered 14, after V lost 5 bases and J lost 5 bases. This CDR3 has 17 amino acids. Germline lookup yields CDR1 SGHVS and CDR2 FQNEAQ. In nucleotides, the CDR3 is TGTGCCAGCAGCCCAGAAGGCGGGACTAGCTTGGGAGATACGCAGTATTTT. This gives the protein CASSPEGGTSLGDTQYF.

A note on this clone: One junction end does not reproduce the germline sequence, and a read error may be involved. The chain combines TRBV13 with TRBJ2-7; D is unclear. The CDR3 runs 13 residues. Germline values: CDR1 PRHDT, CDR2 FYEKMQ (reference sequence). The CDR3 here is CASSSYATERLLF. The CDR3 DNA is TGTGCCAGCAGCTCCTATGCGACTGAGCGACTTCTCTTC.

In its sample, this clone ranks as medium-sized. J is TRBJ1-1 and V is TRBV4-2; D might be TRBD1 (6 bases). Germline lookup yields CDR1 LGHNA and CDR2 YNFKEQ. CDR3 length equals 15 residues. Deletions cut 1 base from V and 2 bases from J, with 11 bases between. The CDR3 DNA reads TGTGCCAGCAGCCAAGTACAGGGAGAAAACACTGAAGCTTTCTTT. This gives the protein CASSQVQGENTEAFF.

The chain links TRBV4-2 to TRBJ2-2, with D possibly TRBD2 on 6 matching bases. Trimming cost V 0 bases and J 5 bases, with 16 bases left between them. Per germline, CDR1 LGHNA and CDR2 YNFKEQ. This CDR3 is built from 17 residues. The CDR3 spells CASSQERIGGHTGELFF. Here the CDR3 DNA reads TGTGCCAGCAGCCAAGAGAGAATAGGAGGGCATACCGGGGAGCTGTTTTTT.

This clone was detected a few times. The chain combines TRBV4-2 with TRBJ1-1; 8 bases line up with TRBD1. The CDR3 extends over 16 amino acids. V shed 0 bases, J shed 1 base, and the junction held 4 bases outside the gene matches. In germline, CDR1 is LGHNA, CDR2 YNFKEQ. The CDR3 loop is CASSQDPGTGNTEAFF. DNA for the CDR3: TGTGCCAGCAGCCAAGATCCCGGGACAGGGAACACTGAAGCTTTCTTT.

This chain joins TRBV28 and TRBJ2-1; D may be TRBD2 (6 bases). CDR1 is MDHEN and CDR2 is SYDVKM in the germline V gene. The CDR3 is 16 residues long. V lost 2 bases to trimming and J lost 8 bases, with 19 bases between them. The CDR3 bases are TGTGCCAGCAGTTTAAAATTTCCTAGCGCTAAGGATGAGCAGTTCTTC. This gives the protein CASSLKFPSAKDEQFF.

The genes are TRBV19 and TRBJ2-7, with TRBD1 identical over 7 bases. The CDR3 extends over 15 amino acids. V gave up 5 bases and J gave up 3 bases; unmatched junction bases: 10. CDR1 LNHDA and CDR2 SQIVND come from the germline V gene (reference sequence). The CDR3 DNA sequence: TGTGCCAGTAGTGAAACCGGGACAGACCTCTACGAGCAGTACTTC. This gives the protein CASSETGTDLYEQYF.

This sequence joins TRBV27 and TRBJ2-5, with 7 bases fitting TRBD1. Germline V gene lookup returns CDR1 MNHEY and CDR2 SMNVEV (reference sequence). The V gene end was trimmed by 5 bases and the J gene end by 2 bases; junction bases not matched to a gene: 5. CDR3 length: 14 amino acids. CDR3 bases: TGTGCCAGCAGTCAGCCGGGACAGCAAGAGACCCAGTACTTC. Protein product: CASSQPGQQETQYF.

This chain connects TRBV21-1 to TRBJ2-2; the table names TRBD1, a call not compared with the DNA. TRBV21-1 is an annotated pseudogene. This CDR3 is 14 amino acids long. The CDR3 is CASRDRADAGELFF. The CDR3 nucleotides read TGTGCCAGCCGGGACAGGGCAGACGCCGGGGAGCTGTTTTTT.

CDR3 amino acids: CASSPLPGDGYTF. The CDR3 region has the DNA TGTGCCAGCAGCCCTCTCCCCGGGGATGGCTACACCTTC. V gene TRBV7-2 combines with J gene TRBJ1-2; D is unclear. CDR3 length: 13 amino acids. CDR1 SGHTA and CDR2 FQGNSA come from the germline V gene. V was pared by 5 bases and J by 6 bases, with 13 bases between.

The DNA for the CDR3 is TGTGCCAGCTCACCATTTACTAGCGGGTCCACAGATACGCAGTATTTT. It is translated as CASSPFTSGSTDTQYF. V gene TRBV18 combines with J gene TRBJ2-3; 9 nucleotides agree with TRBD2. Germline lookup yields CDR1 KGHSH and CDR2 LQKENI. V lost 2 bases to trimming and J lost 2 bases; unmatched junction nucleotides: 5. The CDR3 loop spans 16 amino acids.

This clone was found once. V is TRBV4-2 and J is TRBJ2-7; 7 nucleotides line up with TRBD1. The CDR3 runs 16 residues. Germline trimming cut 3 bases from V and 0 bases from J; bases unmatched to any gene: 8. CDR1 and CDR2 (germline): LGHNA, YNFKEQ. CDR3 bases: TGTGCCAGCAGCCAGGACTCCGGGACAGACTCCTACGAGCAGTACTTC. It is translated as CASSQDSGTDSYEQYF.

On this clone: The sample contains more than one DNA sequence encoding this CDR3. The chain recombines TRBV7-9 with TRBJ1-1; D might be TRBD1 (5 bases). Trimming shortened V by 3 bases and J by 0 bases, and 5 bases separated the two germline ends. The CDR3 has 13 residues. Germline CDR1 is SEHNR and CDR2 is FQNEAQ (reference sequence). CDR3 in amino acids: CASSLDMNTEAFF. CDR3 DNA sequence: TGTGCCAGCAGCTTGGACATGAACACTGAAGCTTTCTTT.

In DNA, the CDR3 is TGTGCCAGCAGGCAAATAGCGGGAGGGCACAATGAGCAGTTCTTC. Protein: CASRQIAGGHNEQFF. V gene TRBV27 combines with J gene TRBJ2-1, with 11 positions matching TRBD2. There are 15 residues in the CDR3. J gave up 5 bases and V 6 bases, and 6 bases lay outside the gene matches. Germline CDR1 is MNHEY and CDR2 is SMNVEV (reference sequence).

The chain combines TRBV19 with TRBJ2-1; perhaps TRBD2 as D (6 bases). V dropped 0 bases and J dropped 7 bases, with 13 bases sitting between them. The CDR3 contains 15 residues. Germline CDR1 and CDR2: LNHDA and SQIVND (reference sequence). In DNA, the CDR3 is TGTGCCAGTAGTATAGAGTCGGGAGTGGGGAATGAGCAGTTCTTC. Its translation is CASSIESGVGNEQFF.

V is TRBV18 and J is TRBJ2-3, with 11 bases fitting TRBD2. Losses at the gene ends were 5 bases for V and 0 bases for J; bases not matched to a gene: 4. The CDR3 totals 16 residues. In germline, CDR1 is KGHSH, CDR2 LQKENI. The CDR3 DNA follows: TGTGCCAGCTCAATCGGGACTAGCGGTAGCACAGATACGCAGTATTTT. Encoded protein: CASSIGTSGSTDTQYF.

The CDR3 DNA sequence: TGTGCCAGCAGTCGACGACAGGGTAGCGGAACTGAAGCTTTCTTT. This codes for CASSRRQGSGTEAFF. This chain joins TRBV5-8 and TRBJ1-1; 7 bases agree with TRBD1. CDR1 is SGHTS, CDR2 YDEGEE, per germline. CDR3 size: 15 residues. Unmatched junction bases numbered 12, after V lost 5 bases and J lost 5 bases. Based on the CDR3 plus reference TRBV5-8 and TRBJ1-1, the full variable domain is EAGVTQSPTHLIKTRGQQATLRCSPISGHTSVYWYQQALGLGLQFLLWYDEGEERNRGNFPPRFSGRQFPNYSSELNVNALELEDSALYLCASSRRQGSGTEAFFGQGTRLTVV.

The chain carries TRBV5-1 and TRBJ1-1; D is undetermined. The CDR3 loop spans 14 amino acids. Germline CDR1 is SGHRS and CDR2 is YFSETQ. V lost 2 bases and J lost 0, with 8 bases in between. This CDR3 reads CASSLSGLNTEAFF. In DNA form, the CDR3 reads TGCGCCAGCAGCTTAAGCGGGTTGAACACTGAAGCTTTCTTT.

The chain employs TRBV19 and TRBJ2-4, with D perhaps matching TRBD1 (6 bases). CDR3 length: 12 residues. Trimming stripped 6 bases from V and 9 bases from J, with 12 bases between. Germline CDR1 is LNHDA and CDR2 is SQIVND (reference sequence). The CDR3 bases are TGTGCCAGTAGGGACAGCTTCAGCATTCAGTACTTC. Its translation: CASRDSFSIQYF.